This T cell receptor beta chain appears in the sequencing data of a study of spatial heterogeneity in lung cancer. About the research overall: Detection consistently yielded more beta chains than alpha chains.

The time point denotes: sample taken at primary tumor resection. The donors, 70 or so patients with untreated early-stage non-small cell lung cancer, provided the samples. TCRs were sequenced from unsorted whole RNA of tumor, nontumor lung or PBMC. TCRdb re-called the 5' RACE reads with MiXCR, one entry per CDR3 protein. The profile shows approximately 40,000 distinct CDR3 sequences, roughly 13% of them singletons. The CDR3 length is 12 residues. The germline CDR1 and CDR2 sequences are KGHSH and LQKENI. Between the trimmed V and J ends, which lost 2 bases and 13 bases, there was a span of 14 bases. Whole-study findings and limits: Ubiquitous expanded tumor TCRs surfaced in blood more at resection than they did at follow-up.

As to this clonotype: Its antigen is not identified.

The chain uses TRBV18 and TRBJ1-2; D gene uncertain. This receptor was identified in a male donor with early-stage non-small cell lung cancer. The specimen was PBMCs, collected at surgery. The CDR3 loop reads CASSPGVGDSTF. CDR3 nucleotides: TGTGCCAGCTCACCAGGGGTTGGAGACTCCACCTTC.